These T cell receptor beta chains were read from a single sample in a study of T cells in narcolepsy. Profiling relied on immunoSEQ multiplex PCR, and the TCRdb table lists in-frame clones only, not all of them. The data contain some 30,000 clones, roughly nine tenths of them singletons. Material for sequencing was CD45RA- memory CD4+ T cells from PBMCs. Receptors originate from a human donor with narcolepsy. Each CDR3 is given with its conserved first and last residue. D genes are given only for firm matches. A row's size may be missing; if present it is once, few, many or a size class.

>TRBV2|15|-|TRBJ2-2|TRBD1
CASRGMGQGNGELFF
TGTGCCAGCAGGGGGATGGGACAGGGCAACGGGGAGCTGTTTTTT
>TRBV7-8|14|-|TRBJ2-7|TRBD2
CASTKGEGFYEQYF
TGTGCCAGCACTAAAGGGGAGGGTTTCTACGAGCAGTACTTC
>TRBV11-3|13|-|TRBJ2-1|-
CASSLGFANEQFF
TGTGCCAGCAGCTTAGGGTTCGCAAATGAGCAGTTCTTC
>TRBV11-3|14|-|TRBJ2-5|-
CASSVGPRAETQYF
TGTGCCAGCAGCGTCGGGCCTAGGGCAGAGACCCAGTACTTC
>TRBV28|12|few|TRBJ1-4|-
CASTDSNEKLFF
TGTGCCAGCACCGACTCAAATGAAAAACTGTTTTTT
>TRBV5-4|15|once|TRBJ2-1|TRBD2
CASSPGLAGIGEQFF
TGTGCCAGCAGCCCGGGACTAGCGGGAATCGGTGAGCAGTTCTTC
>TRBV4-2|14|-|TRBJ2-1|-
CASSQGGLSDEQFF
TGTGCCAGCAGCCAAGGGGGACTCTCCGATGAGCAGTTCTTC
>TRBV6-5|14|-|TRBJ2-7|-
CASSSQGITYEQYF
TGTGCCAGCAGTTCGCAGGGTATTACCTACGAGCAGTACTTC
>TRBV6-1|14|-|TRBJ2-5|TRBD1
CASSELQGRETQYF
TGTGCCAGCAGTGAACTACAGGGGCGGGAGACCCAGTACTTC
>TRBV28|12|once|TRBJ2-7|-
CASSGGPYEQYF
TGTGCCAGCAGCGGGGGACCCTACGAGCAGTACTTC
>TRBV7-8|16|-|TRBJ2-2|TRBD1
CASSRSRGLITGELFF
TGTGCCAGCAGCCGAAGCAGGGGGCTTATCACCGGGGAGCTGTTTTTT
>TRBV7-9|16|once|TRBJ2-6|TRBD1
CASSLLTGAGANVLTF
TGTGCCAGCAGCTTACTGACAGGGGCTGGGGCCAACGTCCTGACTTTC
>TRBV28|17|-|TRBJ2-5|TRBD2
CASSSDLLAGDQETQYF
TGTGCCAGCAGTTCAGACCTTCTAGCGGGGGATCAAGAGACCCAGTACTTC
>TRBV5-1|12|-|TRBJ1-4|-
CASRGPGPELFF
TGCGCCAGCAGGGGGCCGGGGCCGGAACTGTTTTTT
>TRBV2|12|-|TRBJ2-5|-
CASSALKETQYF
TGTGCCAGCAGTGCGCTAAAAGAGACCCAGTACTTC
>TRBV5-1|16|few|TRBJ2-3|TRBD1
CASSLKTGALADTQYF
TGCGCCAGCAGCTTAAAGACAGGGGCTCTGGCAGATACGCAGTATTTT
>TRBV5-1|13|-|TRBJ2-1|-
CASSLAPNGEQFF
TGCGCCAGCAGCTTGGCCCCCAACGGTGAGCAGTTCTTC
>TRBV28|17|-|TRBJ2-7|TRBD1
CASSLHPGQGAGYEQYF
TGTGCCAGCAGTTTACATCCGGGACAGGGGGCTGGGTACGAGCAGTACTTC
>TRBV7-6|15|-|TRBJ2-7|TRBD1
CASSSLRDRGYEQYF
TGTGCCAGCAGCTCCCTCCGGGACAGGGGCTACGAGCAGTACTTC
>TRBV5-6|15|-|TRBJ2-1|-
CASSLYQSSYNEQFF
TGTGCCAGCAGCCTATACCAAAGCTCCTACAATGAGCAGTTCTTC
>TRBV28|15|-|TRBJ1-2|-
CASSPSPGQDYGYTF
TGTGCCAGCAGTCCTTCTCCGGGACAAGACTATGGCTACACCTTC
>TRBV5-6|11|-|TRBJ2-7|TRBD2
CASSGMGLIFF
TGTGCCAGCAGCGGTATGGGACTAATCTTCTTC
>TRBV5-6|14|few|TRBJ2-5|-
CASSLGGARETQYF
TGTGCCAGCAGTCTAGGGGGGGCAAGAGAGACCCAGTACTTC
>TRBV28|15|-|TRBJ1-1|TRBD1
CASSPSKTGLKSAFF
TGTGCCAGCAGTCCCTCGAAGACAGGGCTGAAATCCGCTTTCTTT
>TRBV27|15|-|TRBJ1-4|TRBD1
CASRATGATNEKLFF
TGTGCCAGCAGAGCAACAGGGGCAACTAATGAAAAACTGTTTTTT
>TRBV7-9|15|-|TRBJ2-2|-
CASSPGVANTGELFF
TGTGCCAGCAGCCCTGGTGTCGCGAACACCGGGGAGCTGTTTTTT
>TRBV7-2|16|-|TRBJ2-5|TRBD2
CASSSLAGGWGETQYF
TGTGCCAGCAGCTCCTTAGCGGGAGGGTGGGGAGAGACCCAGTACTTC
>TRBV7-6|14|-|TRBJ2-2|-
CASSLVAGTGELFF
TGTGCCAGCAGCTTAGTGGCGGGGACCGGGGAGCTGTTTTTT
>TRBV18|13|-|TRBJ1-6|-
CASSPDVYSPLHF
TGTGCCAGCTCACCTGACGTTTATTCACCCCTCCACTTT